The 16 T cell receptor beta chains presented below share a single source sample, sequenced in a study of blood T cells in healthy people across ages. The authors ran a second PCR of roughly 6 to 12 cycles using a sample-barcoded 5' primer and a J-beta primer mix. TCRdb redid the calling of the 5' RACE reads with MiXCR, one entry per CDR3 protein. The sample holds 1.5 million to 2 million distinct CDR3 sequences; roughly 27% are singletons and the top ten take approximately 7.7%. Sequenced input: blood. Receptors were obtained from a young woman in good health.

The chain joins TRBV6-1 to TRBJ2-1, with TRBD1 matching 8 bases. The CDR3 extends over 16 amino acids. J gave up 9 bases and V 3 bases, and 13 bases lay outside the gene matches. From germline, CDR1 is MNHNS and CDR2 SASEGT. CDR3 sequence (DNA): TGTGCCAGCAGTGAGGGGACAGGACGGCGTTTGAGTGAGCAGTTCTTC. It translates to CASSEGTGRRLSEQFF.

This chain connects TRBV15 to TRBJ1-2; D is ambiguous. This CDR3 comprises 14 residues. Trimming stripped 3 bases from V and 4 bases from J, with 12 bases between. Germline V gives CDR1 LNHNV, CDR2 YYDKDF (reference sequence). The CDR3 reads CATSRSRDFYGYTF. CDR3 bases: TGTGCCACCAGCAGGAGCCGGGATTTCTATGGCTACACCTTC.

CDR3 coding DNA: TGTGCCAGCAGCTTAAAAGCGCTCCAAGGGCATGAGCAGTTCTTC. This sequence encodes CASSLKALQGHEQFF. This sequence joins TRBV7-2 and TRBJ2-1; D remains unclear. This CDR3 spans 15 amino acids. Trimming took off 2 bases at V and 8 bases at J, with 16 bases between the two ends. Germline lookup yields CDR1 SGHTA and CDR2 FQGNSA. Based on the CDR3 plus reference TRBV7-2 and TRBJ2-1, the full variable domain is GAGVSQSPSNKVTEKGKDVELRCDPISGHTALYWYRQSLGQGLEFLIYFQGNSAPDKSGLPSDRFSAERTGGSVSTLTIQRTQQEDSAVYLCASSLKALQGHEQFFGPGTRLTVL.

The chain carries TRBV20-1 and TRBJ2-3, with 10 bases lining up with TRBD1. The CDR3 is made up of 15 amino acids. V shed 5 bases and J 7 bases; nucleotides not matched to a gene: 12. The germline gives CDR1 DFQATT, CDR2 SNEGSKA (reference sequence). CDR3 sequence (DNA): TGCAGTGCTTCAGCTCCGGGACAGGGGAGTTATACGCAGTATTTT. Translating it yields CSASAPGQGSYTQYF.

The chain uses TRBV28 and TRBJ2-5; D not resolved. CDR3 length equals 14 residues. Germline V CDR1 and CDR2: MDHEN, SYDVKM. V lost 7 bases and J lost 5, with 17 bases in between. The CDR3 nucleotides read TGTGCCAGCAAGGAAGGTAGCCAGGACGAGACCCAGTACTTC. It is translated as CASKEGSQDETQYF. The full variable domain, in which reference TRBV28 and TRBJ2-5 provide the parts outside the CDR3, is DVKVTQSSRYLVKRTGEKVFLECVQDMDHENMFWYRQDPGLGLRLIYFSYDVKMKEKGDIPEGYSVSREKKERFSLILESASTNQTSMYLCASKEGSQDETQYFGPGTRLLVL.

This clonotype was detected only a few times. The chain has TRBV10-3 and TRBJ2-6, with TRBD1 matching 9 bases. V trimming: 6 bases; J trimming: 0 bases; junction bases outside the gene matches: 9. Looked up from germline, CDR1 is ENHRY and CDR2 is SYGVKD. This CDR3 comprises 18 residues. CDR3 nucleotides: TGTGCCATCAGGGGACCGGGACAGGGAAACTCTGGGGCCAACGTCCTGACTTTC. Protein: CAIRGPGQGNSGANVLTF.

V gene TRBV15 combines with J gene TRBJ2-7; possible D gene TRBD2, 6 bases. With 7 bases removed from V and 2 bases from J, the gap between germline ends came to 12 bases. Per germline, CDR1 LNHNV and CDR2 YYDKDF (reference sequence). CDR3 length: 13 amino acids. CDR3 DNA: TGTGCCACCACCCGCGGAGGGACCTACGAGCAGTACTTC. Translating gives CATTRGGTYEQYF.

The chain has TRBV20-1 and TRBJ2-1; perhaps TRBD2 as D (6 bases). Per germline, CDR1 DFQATT and CDR2 SNEGSKA (reference sequence). The CDR3 runs to 14 residues. V lost 4 bases, J lost 6 bases, and 16 bases lay in between. CDR3: CSAKGGTGINEQFF. The CDR3 DNA follows: TGCAGTGCTAAGGGTGGGACTGGCATCAATGAGCAGTTCTTC.

The genes are TRBV4-3 and TRBJ2-7, with D perhaps matching TRBD2 (5 bases). CDR3 size: 15 residues. The V gene lost 0 bases and the J gene lost 2 bases, with 11 bases spanning the gap. CDR1 is LGHNA, CDR2 YSLEER, per germline. CDR3 amino acids: CASSQDLGETYEQYF. CDR3 DNA: TGCGCCAGCAGCCAAGATCTCGGGGAGACCTACGAGCAGTACTTC.

The chain is built from TRBV21-1 and TRBJ2-1; the table's D call TRBD1 went unverified against the DNA. TRBV21-1 counts as a pseudogene. The CDR3 covers 13 residues. Here the CDR3 DNA reads TGTGCCATTGAGACAGGCGATTACAATGAGCAGTTCTTC. This gives the protein CAIETGDYNEQFF.

This chain joins TRBV10-3 and TRBJ2-1; TRBD2 agrees at 12 bases. This CDR3 contains 15 residues. Germline CDR1 reads ENHRY; CDR2 reads SYGVKD. The junction had 13 bases not matched to a gene; V was cut back by 10 bases and J by 9 bases. The CDR3 loop is CATRTSGAPVFEQFF. As DNA, the CDR3 is TGTGCCACCAGGACTAGCGGGGCCCCGGTCTTTGAGCAGTTCTTC.

This clonotype was seen ten or more times. V and J are TRBV29-1 and TRBJ2-7; 9 nucleotides agree with TRBD1. V shed 4 bases, J shed 1 base, and the junction held 5 bases outside the gene matches. Germline CDR1 and CDR2: SQVTM and ANQGSEA. This CDR3 region has 14 residues. DNA for the CDR3: TGCAGCGTTGCCACAGGGGGCAGATCCTACGAGCAGTACTTC. Translating gives CSVATGGRSYEQYF.

J is TRBJ1-1 and V is TRBV7-8; TRBD1 might be the D (6 bases). This CDR3 comprises 13 residues. Trimming removed 5 bases at V and 4 bases at J, with 11 bases between. CDR1 and CDR2 from the germline V gene are SGHVS and FQNEAQ. The CDR3 region is CASSDGGLTEAFF. The CDR3 nucleotides read TGTGCCAGCAGCGACGGGGGGCTCACTGAAGCTTTCTTT. Variable domain in full (rest from reference TRBV7-8 and TRBJ1-1): GAGVSQSPRYKVAKRGQDVALRCDPISGHVSLFWYQQALGQGPEFLTYFQNEAQLDKSGLPSDRFFAERPEGSVSTLKIQRTQQEDSAVYLCASSDGGLTEAFFGQGTRLTVV.

A remark on this clonotype: A much larger clone is a single base away; this may be a read error. The rearrangement joins TRBV5-1 to TRBJ2-1, with 11 positions matching TRBD2. The DNA end favors TRBJ2-7, so the J call may be wrong. The CDR3 spans 15 residues. Germline CDR1 is SGHRS and CDR2 is YFSETQ. The CDR3 DNA sequence: TGCGCCAGCAGATACTTAGCGGGAGGGTACAATGAGCAGTACTTC. Protein sequence: CASRYLAGGYNEQYF.

The rearrangement uses TRBV4-1 and TRBJ2-5; D gene unclear. CDR1 is MGHRA, CDR2 YSYEKL, per germline. Trimming took 6 bases from V and 3 from J, leaving 14 bases between them. The CDR3 is made up of 14 amino acids. This chain's CDR3 is CASSTWGRKETQYF. Here the CDR3 DNA reads TGCGCCAGCAGTACTTGGGGTAGGAAAGAGACCCAGTACTTC.

About this clonotype: The germline gene is not matched at one end of the junction; a read error may be the cause. The DNA for the CDR3 is TGTGTCAGCAGTGCCGGGAGGAAGGGAGAGACCCAGTACTTC. This gives the protein CVSSAGRKGETQYF. V gene TRBV12-3 or TRBV12-4 combines with J gene TRBJ2-5, with 7 nucleotides matching TRBD2. The CDR3 is made up of 14 amino acids.